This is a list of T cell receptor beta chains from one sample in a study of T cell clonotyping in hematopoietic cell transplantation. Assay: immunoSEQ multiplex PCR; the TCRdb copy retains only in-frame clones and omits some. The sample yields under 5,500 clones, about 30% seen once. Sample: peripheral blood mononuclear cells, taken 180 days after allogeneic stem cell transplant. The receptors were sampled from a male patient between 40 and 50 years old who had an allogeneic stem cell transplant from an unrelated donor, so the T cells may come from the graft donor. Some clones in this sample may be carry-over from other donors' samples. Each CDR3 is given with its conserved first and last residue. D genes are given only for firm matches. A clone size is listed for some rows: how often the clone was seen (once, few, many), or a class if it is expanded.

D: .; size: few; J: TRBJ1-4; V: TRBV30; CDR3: CAWTRGGGDEKLFF; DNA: TGTGCCTGGACCCGGGGTGGAGGCGATGAAAAACTGTTTTTT
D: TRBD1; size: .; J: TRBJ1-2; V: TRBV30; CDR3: CAWVLDRGVRGYTF; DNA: TGTGCCTGGGTTCTTGACAGGGGAGTAAGAGGCTACACCTTC
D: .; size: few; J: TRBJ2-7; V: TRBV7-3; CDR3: CASSSGTGHEQYF; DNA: TGTGCCAGCAGCTCCGGGACGGGCCACGAGCAGTACTTC
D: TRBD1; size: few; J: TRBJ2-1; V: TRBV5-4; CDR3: CASSPGQGGEQFF; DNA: TGTGCCAGCAGCCCGGGACAGGGGGGTGAGCAGTTCTTC
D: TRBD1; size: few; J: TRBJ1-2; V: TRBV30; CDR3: CAWSLMWTGLNYGYTF; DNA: TGTGCCTGGAGTTTAATGTGGACAGGGCTAAACTATGGCTACACCTTC
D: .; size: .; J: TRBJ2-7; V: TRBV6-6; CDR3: CASSSPAEVYKQYF; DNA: TGTGCCAGCAGTTCCCCGGCAGAGGTTTACAAGCAGTACTTC
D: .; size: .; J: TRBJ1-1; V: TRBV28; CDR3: CASSPGQENTEAFF; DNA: TGTGCCAGCAGTCCGGGACAAGAGAACACTGAAGCTTTCTTT
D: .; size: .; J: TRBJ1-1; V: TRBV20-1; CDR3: CSTGTEAFF; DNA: TGCAGTACCGGGACAGAAGCTTTCTTT
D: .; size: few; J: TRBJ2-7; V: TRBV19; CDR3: CASTPKFGGGYEQYF; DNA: TGTGCCAGTACTCCCAAATTCGGAGGGGGGTACGAGCAGTACTTC
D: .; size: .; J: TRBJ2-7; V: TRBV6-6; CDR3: CASSQTGPTGEQYF; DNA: TGTGCCAGCAGCCAAACAGGGCCCACGGGGGAGCAGTACTTC
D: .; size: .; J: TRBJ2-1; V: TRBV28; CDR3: CASSLVHEQFF; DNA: TGTGCCAGCAGTTTGGTTCATGAGCAGTTCTTC
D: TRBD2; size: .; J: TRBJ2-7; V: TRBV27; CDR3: CASSPPGGDEQYF; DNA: TGTGCCAGCAGCCCCCCGGGGGGTGACGAGCAGTACTTC
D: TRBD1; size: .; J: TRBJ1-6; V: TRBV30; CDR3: CAWRKQGTSGPGNSPLHF; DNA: TGTGCCTGGAGAAAACAGGGGACCTCCGGGCCGGGGAATTCACCCCTCCACTTT
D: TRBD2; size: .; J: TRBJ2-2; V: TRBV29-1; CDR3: CSVAGRGISGELFF; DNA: TGCAGCGTTGCAGGGAGGGGAATCTCCGGGGAGCTGTTTTTT
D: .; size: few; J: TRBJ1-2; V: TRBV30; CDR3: CAWTPFGRRYGYTF; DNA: TGTGCCTGGACCCCTTTCGGCAGGCGCTATGGCTACACCTTC
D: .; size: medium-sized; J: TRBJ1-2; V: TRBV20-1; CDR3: CSAQVGAGYTF; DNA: TGCAGTGCCCAGGTTGGAGCGGGCTACACCTTC
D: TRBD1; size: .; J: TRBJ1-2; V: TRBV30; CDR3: CAWSLRTGRGYTF; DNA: TGTGCCTGGAGTCTCCGGACAGGACGGGGCTACACCTTC
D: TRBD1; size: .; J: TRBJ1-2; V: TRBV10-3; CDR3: CAISPGLSPKQGLSLGYTF; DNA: TGTGCCATCAGTCCGGGCCTCTCCCCGAAACAGGGGCTTAGTCTGGGCTACACCTTC
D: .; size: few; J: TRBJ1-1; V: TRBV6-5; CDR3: CASSYSGGNGPEAFF; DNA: TGTGCCAGCAGTTACTCGGGGGGAAATGGCCCAGAAGCTTTCTTT
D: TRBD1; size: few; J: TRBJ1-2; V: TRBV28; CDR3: CASSRAGQGNYGYTF; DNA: TGTGCCAGCAGTCGCGCCGGACAGGGGAACTATGGCTACACCTTC
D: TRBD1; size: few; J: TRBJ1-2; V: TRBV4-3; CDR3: CASSQDGTGINYGYTF; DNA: TGCGCCAGCAGCCAAGATGGGACAGGGATTAACTATGGCTACACCTTC
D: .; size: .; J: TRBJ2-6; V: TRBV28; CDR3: CASSSGASVLTF; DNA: TGTGCCAGCAGTTCTGGGGCCAGCGTCCTGACTTTC
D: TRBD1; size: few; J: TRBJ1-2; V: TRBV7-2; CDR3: CASSRTGGKGIGYGYTF; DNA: TGTGCCAGCAGCAGGACAGGGGGCAAGGGAATAGGCTATGGCTACACCTTC
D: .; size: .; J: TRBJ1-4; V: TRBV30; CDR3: CACCRGVATNEKLFF; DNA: TGTGCCTGTTGCAGGGGAGTTGCAACTAATGAAAAACTGTTTTTT
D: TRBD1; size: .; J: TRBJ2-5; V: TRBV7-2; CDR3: CASSSQGQAGETQYF; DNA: TGTGCCAGCAGCTCTCAGGGACAGGCGGGGGAGACCCAGTACTTC
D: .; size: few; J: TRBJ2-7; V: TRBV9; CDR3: CASSEMGEYEQYF; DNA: TGTGCCAGCAGCGAAATGGGGGAGTACGAGCAGTACTTC
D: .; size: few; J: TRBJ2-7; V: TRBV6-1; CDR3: CASSERVGISYEQYF; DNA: TGTGCCAGCAGTGAAAGGGTAGGAATTTCCTACGAGCAGTACTTC
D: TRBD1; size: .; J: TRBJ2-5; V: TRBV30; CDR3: CAWSKGTGGETQYF; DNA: TGTGCCTGGAGTAAGGGGACAGGGGGTGAGACCCAGTACTTC
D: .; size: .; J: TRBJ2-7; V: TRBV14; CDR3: CASSQDSMTATYEQYF; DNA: TGTGCCAGCAGCCAAGACTCAATGACAGCTACCTACGAGCAGTACTTC
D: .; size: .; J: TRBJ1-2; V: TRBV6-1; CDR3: CASSESPHSNYGYTF; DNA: TGTGCCAGCAGTGAAAGCCCGCACAGTAACTATGGCTACACCTTC
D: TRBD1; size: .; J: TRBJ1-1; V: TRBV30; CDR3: CASRTGANTEAFF; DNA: TGTGCCTCCCGGACAGGCGCAAACACTGAAGCTTTCTTT
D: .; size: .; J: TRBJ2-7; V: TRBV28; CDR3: CASSPPTPIYEQYF; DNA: TGTGCCAGCAGTCCTCCAACCCCGATCTACGAGCAGTACTTC
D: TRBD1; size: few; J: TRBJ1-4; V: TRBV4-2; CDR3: CASSQEQGKEKLFF; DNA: TGTGCCAGCAGCCAAGAACAGGGGAAAGAAAAACTGTTTTTT
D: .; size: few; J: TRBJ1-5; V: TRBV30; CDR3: CAWSARLGSNQPQHF; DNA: TGTGCCTGGAGTGCCCGCCTCGGCAGTAATCAGCCCCAGCATTTT
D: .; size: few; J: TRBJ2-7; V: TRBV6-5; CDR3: CASSYSGSRFDEQYF; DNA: TGTGCCAGCAGTTACTCGGGCAGTAGGTTCGACGAGCAGTACTTC
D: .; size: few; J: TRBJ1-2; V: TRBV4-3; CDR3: CASSQARAGRYGYTF; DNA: TGCGCCAGCAGCCAAGCTCGAGCAGGGCGATATGGCTACACCTTC
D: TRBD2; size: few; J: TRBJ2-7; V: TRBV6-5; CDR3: CASSYSGGDYEQYF; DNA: TGTGCCAGCAGTTACTCCGGGGGGGACTACGAGCAGTACTTC
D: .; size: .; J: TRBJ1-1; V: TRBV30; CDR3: CAWSLGRQAFF; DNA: TGTGCCTGGAGTCTCGGACGACAAGCTTTCTTT
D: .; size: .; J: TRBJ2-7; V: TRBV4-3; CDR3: CASSQAAGYEQYF; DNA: TGCGCCAGCAGCCAAGCCGCGGGTTACGAGCAGTACTTC
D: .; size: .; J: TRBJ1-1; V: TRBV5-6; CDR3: CASSFGRGSGAFF; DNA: TGTGCCAGCAGCTTCGGGCGAGGCTCGGGAGCTTTCTTT
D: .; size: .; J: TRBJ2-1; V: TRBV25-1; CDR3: CASSESRPYNEQFF; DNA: TGTGCCAGCAGTGAATCTAGGCCATACAATGAGCAGTTCTTC
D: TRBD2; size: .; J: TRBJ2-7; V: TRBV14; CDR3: CASSPGTSGRYEQYF; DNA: TGTGCCAGCAGCCCCGGGACTAGCGGGAGATACGAGCAGTACTTC
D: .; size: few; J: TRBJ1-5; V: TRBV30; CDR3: CAWSVRQGNQPQHF; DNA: TGTGCCTGGAGTGTACGGCAGGGAAATCAGCCCCAGCATTTT
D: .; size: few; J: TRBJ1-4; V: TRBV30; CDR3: CAWSVPEGNLEKLFF; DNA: TGTGCCTGGAGTGTACCCGAGGGCAATCTTGAAAAACTGTTTTTT
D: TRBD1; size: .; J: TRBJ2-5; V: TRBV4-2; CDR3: CASSQITGGRETQYF; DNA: TGTGCCAGCAGCCAAATAACAGGGGGCAGGGAGACCCAGTACTTC
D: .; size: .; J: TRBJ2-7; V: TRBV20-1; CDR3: CSAGDGYEQYF; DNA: TGCAGTGCTGGGGACGGCTACGAGCAGTACTTC
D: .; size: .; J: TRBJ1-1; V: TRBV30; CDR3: CAWTGHMNTEAFF; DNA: TGTGCCTGGACGGGACACATGAACACTGAAGCTTTCTTT
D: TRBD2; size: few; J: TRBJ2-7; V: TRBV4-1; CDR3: CASSMGLASEQYF; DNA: TGCGCCAGCAGTATGGGACTAGCTAGCGAGCAGTACTTC
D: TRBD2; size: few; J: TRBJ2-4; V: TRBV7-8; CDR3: CASSSPANGGGMVNIQYF; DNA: TGTGCCAGCAGTTCCCCGGCCAATGGCGGGGGGATGGTAAACATTCAGTACTTC